This T cell receptor beta chain was documented in a study of blood T cells in healthy people across ages. With a J-beta primer mix and a sample-barcoded 5' primer, a second PCR ran roughly 6 to 11 cycles. Every single cDNA molecule received a tag from a template-switch adaptor with 12 random nucleotides. Samples each returned at least 2.5 million CDR3-containing paired-end reads. TCRdb called the 5' RACE reads again in MiXCR, with one record for every CDR3 protein. The sample shows fewer than 1 million distinct CDR3 sequences, under 45% of them seen only once. PBMCs were isolated at a quantity of at least 6 million per sample. Findings and caveats of the study: Long-lived donors carried more naive CD4+ cells and greater diversity than aged donors.

Germline lookup yields CDR1 MNHNS and CDR2 SASEGT. The CDR3 totals 16 residues. The V and J ends lost 5 bases and 2 bases, in that order; junction bases with no gene match: 11. With regard to this clonotype: Its specificity is not known.

Sequences were obtained from blood. The chain uses TRBV6-1 and TRBJ2-5; 7 bases map to TRBD2. This receptor was identified in a man between 60 and 70 years old in good health. The CDR3 is CASSFGRGSHQETQYF. CDR3 DNA: TGTGCCAGCAGTTTTGGGCGGGGGTCACATCAAGAGACCCAGTACTTC.